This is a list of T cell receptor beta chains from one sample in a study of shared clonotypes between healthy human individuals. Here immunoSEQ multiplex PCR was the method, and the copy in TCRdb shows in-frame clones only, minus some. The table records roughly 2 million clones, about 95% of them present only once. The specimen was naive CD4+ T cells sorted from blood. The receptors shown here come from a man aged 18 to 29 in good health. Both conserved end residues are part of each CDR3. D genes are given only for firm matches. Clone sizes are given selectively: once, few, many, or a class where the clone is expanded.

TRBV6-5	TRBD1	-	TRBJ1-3	TGTGCCAGCAGTTTATCGACAGGGGGCCGAGACACCATATATTTT	CASSLSTGGRDTIYF
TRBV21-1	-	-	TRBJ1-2	TGTGCCAGCAGCAAACGCAGGGGGCCCCGGATTTTCTATGGCTACACCTTC	CASSKRRGPRIFYGYTF
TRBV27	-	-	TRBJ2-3	TGTGCCAGCAGTCCAGAGCTCTCCCTGGCAGGCTCGCATACGCAGTATTTT	CASSPELSLAGSHTQYF
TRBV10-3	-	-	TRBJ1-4	TGTGCCATCAGTGAGGCAGCTTCGGCCGGAGAAAAACTGTTTTTT	CAISEAASAGEKLFF
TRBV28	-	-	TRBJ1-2	TGTGCCAGCTTATATGGGGCTAACTATGGCTACACCTTC	CASLYGANYGYTF
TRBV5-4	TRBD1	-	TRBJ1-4	TGTGCCAGCAGATCTACAGGGGGGCCTAATGAAAAACTGTTTTTT	CASRSTGGPNEKLFF
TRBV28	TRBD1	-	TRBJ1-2	TGTGCCAGCGGCTTGGGACAGGTGGGGGGCTATGGCTACACCTTC	CASGLGQVGGYGYTF
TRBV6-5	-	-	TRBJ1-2	TGTGCCAGCAGTTACCGGAAGACGGACCCTAACTATGGCTACACCTTC	CASSYRKTDPNYGYTF
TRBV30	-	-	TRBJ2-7	TGTGCCTGGGCCCCGGGACTGATGAGCTCCTACGAGCAGTACTTC	CAWAPGLMSSYEQYF
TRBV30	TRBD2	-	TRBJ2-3	TGTGCCGGATCCCTCCGCGCGGGGGGGGAGGGGCCAGATACGCAGTATTTT	CAGSLRAGGEGPDTQYF
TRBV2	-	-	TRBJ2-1	TGTGCCAGCACCCGGGACCAGTACAATGAGCAGTTCTTC	CASTRDQYNEQFF
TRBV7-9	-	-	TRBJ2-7	TGTGCCAGCAGCGCGCTACAGGGAACGGGTGAGCAGTACTTC	CASSALQGTGEQYF
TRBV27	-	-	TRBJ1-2	TGTGCCAGCAGTTTAAGGGGGGGACTAAACTATGGCTACACCTTC	CASSLRGGLNYGYTF
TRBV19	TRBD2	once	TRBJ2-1	TGTGCCAGTAGTTCTCATGGCGGGGGGGCCTACAATGAGCAGTTCTTC	CASSSHGGGAYNEQFF
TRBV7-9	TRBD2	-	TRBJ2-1	TGTGCCAGCAGCTTAGCCACTAGCGGGGGGTACAATGAGCAGTTCTTC	CASSLATSGGYNEQFF
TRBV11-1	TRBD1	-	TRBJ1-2	TGTGCCAGCAGCTCGGGCAGGGGGCCTCACTACTATGGCTACACCTTC	CASSSGRGPHYYGYTF
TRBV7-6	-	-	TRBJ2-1	TGTGCCAGCAGCTTAGCGCTGGAGACTTCGGTAGGGACCTACAATGAGCAGTTCTTC	CASSLALETSVGTYNEQFF
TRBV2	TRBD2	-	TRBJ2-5	TGTGCCAGCAGTGAACGACTAGCGGCCATTCAAGAGACCCAGTACTTC	CASSERLAAIQETQYF
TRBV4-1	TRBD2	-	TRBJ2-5	TGCGCCAGCAGCCAAGAAGCCAGCGGGGGTGTTTTTATTGGGACCCAGTACTTC	CASSQEASGGVFIGTQYF
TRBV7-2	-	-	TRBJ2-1	TGTGCCAGCAGGGGGACGTTCCCAATGGACAATGAGCAGTTCTTC	CASRGTFPMDNEQFF
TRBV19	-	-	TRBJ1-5	TGTGCCAGTAACGAACAGGGAGGGCACAATCAGCCCCAGCATTTT	CASNEQGGHNQPQHF
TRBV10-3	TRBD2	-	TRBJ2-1	TGTGCCATCGGGAGGGGCCGTTACAATGAGCAGTTCTTC	CAIGRGRYNEQFF
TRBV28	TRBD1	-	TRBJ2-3	TGTGCCAGCAGTCTGGACAGGGGCACAGATACGCAGTATTTT	CASSLDRGTDTQYF
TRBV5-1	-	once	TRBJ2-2	TGCGCCAGCAGCCCACTTAAACCACTGCAGGGATCGGGCGGGGAGCTGTTTTTT	CASSPLKPLQGSGGELFF
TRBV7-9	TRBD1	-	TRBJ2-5	TGTGCCAGCAGGGAAGCGACAGGGTTTGTTGGGAAAGAGACCCAGTACTTC	CASREATGFVGKETQYF
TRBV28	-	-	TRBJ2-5	TGTGCCAGTTACCCACAGGGACGGTCGGTATGGGAGACCCAGTACTTC	CASYPQGRSVWETQYF
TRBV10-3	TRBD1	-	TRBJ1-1	TGTGCCATCAGTCTCCGGACAGGGAACACTGAAGCTTTCTTT	CAISLRTGNTEAFF
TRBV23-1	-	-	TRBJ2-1	TGCGCCAGCAGTCAATCGACGATGGTGCGCTTTCCGGGCAATGAGCAGTTCTTC	CASSQSTMVRFPGNEQFF
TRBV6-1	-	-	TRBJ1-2	TGTGCCACCCTCCGGGCCTATGGCTACACCTTC	CATLRAYGYTF
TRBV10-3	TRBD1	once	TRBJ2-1	TGTGCCAGCAACCGGGACAGGTACAATGAGCAGTTCTTC	CASNRDRYNEQFF
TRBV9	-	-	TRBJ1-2	TGTGCCAGCACCTCTGGGGGCTACACCTTC	CASTSGGYTF
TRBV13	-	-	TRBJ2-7	TGTGCCAGCAGCTTAGACGAGGTGGGCGAGCAGTACTTC	CASSLDEVGEQYF
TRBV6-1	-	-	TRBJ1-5	TGTGCCAGCAGTGAAGGGGCGGGGAGCAATCAGCCCCAGCATTTT	CASSEGAGSNQPQHF
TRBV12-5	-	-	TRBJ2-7	TGTGCTAGTGGTTTGGCAGGGATGTACGAGCAGTACTTC	CASGLAGMYEQYF
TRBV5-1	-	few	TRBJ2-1	TGCGCCAGCAGCTTGGACAGTTACAATGAGCAGTTCTTC	CASSLDSYNEQFF
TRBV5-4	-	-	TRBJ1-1	TGTGCCAGCAGCTTGGACAGCAGCATGAACACTGAAGCTTTCTTT	CASSLDSSMNTEAFF
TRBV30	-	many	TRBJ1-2	TGTGCCTGGAGTGTACGGAACCACGGGGGATATGGCTACACCTTC	CAWSVRNHGGYGYTF
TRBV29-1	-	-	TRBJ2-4	TGCAGCGTTGCCACATCGCTAGCCAAAAGCATTCAGTACTTC	CSVATSLAKSIQYF
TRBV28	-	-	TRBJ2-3	TGTGCCAGCGTGTTAACCCAGGGTATAGATACGCAGTATTTT	CASVLTQGIDTQYF
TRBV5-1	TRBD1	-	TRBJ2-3	TGCGCCAGCAGTTCACAGGGGGATACGCAGTATTTT	CASSSQGDTQYF
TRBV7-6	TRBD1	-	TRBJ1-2	TGTGCCAGCAGCTCCCAGGAGACAGGGGGCTATGGCTACACCTTC	CASSSQETGGYGYTF
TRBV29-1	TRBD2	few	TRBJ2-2	TGCAGCGCCGGGACTAGCGGGAGTACAAACACCGGGGAGCTGTTTTTT	CSAGTSGSTNTGELFF
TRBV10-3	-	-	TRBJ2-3	TGTGCCATCAGGGAGCAAGGTTTCGGGACCCCGCAGTATTTT	CAIREQGFGTPQYF
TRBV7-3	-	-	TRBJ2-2	TGTGCCAGCAGCTCCGGGACCACATCCACCGGGGAGCTGTTTTTT	CASSSGTTSTGELFF
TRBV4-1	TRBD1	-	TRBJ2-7	TGCGCCAGCAGCCAAGGACAGGGGGCCCTTGGCGAGCAGTACTTC	CASSQGQGALGEQYF
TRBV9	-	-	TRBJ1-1	TGTGCCAGCAGCGTAGATGCCGGATTCAGGACTGAAGCTTTCTTT	CASSVDAGFRTEAFF
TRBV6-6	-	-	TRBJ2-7	TGTGCCAGCAGTTACTCGCTCGGGTTAGGATACGAGCAGTACTTC	CASSYSLGLGYEQYF
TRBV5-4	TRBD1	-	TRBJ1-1	TGTGCCAGCAGCTTGGCCGGAATTACCGGGACAGGGAACACTGAAGCTTTCTTT	CASSLAGITGTGNTEAFF
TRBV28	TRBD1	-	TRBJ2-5	TGTGCCAGCAGCCTCGGGGACAGGGGCTCAGAGACCCAGTACTTC	CASSLGDRGSETQYF
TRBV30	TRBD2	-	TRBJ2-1	TGTGCCTGGAGTATAGGACGGACTAGCGGGGGTTGGTACAATGAGCAGTTCTTC	CAWSIGRTSGGWYNEQFF